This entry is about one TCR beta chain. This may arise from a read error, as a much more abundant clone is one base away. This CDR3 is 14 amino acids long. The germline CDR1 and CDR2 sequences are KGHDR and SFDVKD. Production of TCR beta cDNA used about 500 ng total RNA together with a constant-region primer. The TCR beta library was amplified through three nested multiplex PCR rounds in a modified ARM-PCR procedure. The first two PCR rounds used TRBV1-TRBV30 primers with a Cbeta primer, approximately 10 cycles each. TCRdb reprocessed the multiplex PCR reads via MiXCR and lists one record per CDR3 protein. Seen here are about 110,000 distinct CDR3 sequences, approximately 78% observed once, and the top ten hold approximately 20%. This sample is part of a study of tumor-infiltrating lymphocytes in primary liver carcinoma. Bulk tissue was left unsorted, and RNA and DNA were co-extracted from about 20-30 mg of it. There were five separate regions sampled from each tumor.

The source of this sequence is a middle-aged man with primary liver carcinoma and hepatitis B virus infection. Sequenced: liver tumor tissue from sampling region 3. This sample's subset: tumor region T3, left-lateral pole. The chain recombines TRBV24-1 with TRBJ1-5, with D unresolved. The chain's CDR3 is CATSGAYSNQLQHF. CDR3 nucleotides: TGTGCCACCAGTGGTGCATATAGCAATCAGCTCCAGCATTTT.